A single sample gave rise to the 26 T cell receptor beta chains below, sequenced in a study of blood T cell repertoires in COVID-19. The assay was immunoSEQ multiplex PCR, and TCRdb's table has in-frame clones only and misses some. The sample gives over 200,000 clones, under 90% of which show up once; around 6.5% is in the top ten. What was sequenced was peripheral blood. The receptors stem from a man aged 80 or over with acute or convalescent COVID-19.

This sequence joins TRBV2 and TRBJ2-2, with D unclear. Trimming removed 5 bases from V and 6 bases from J, with 16 bases in between. CDR1 is SNHLY, CDR2 FYNNEI, per germline. The CDR3 has 15 amino acids. The CDR3, as DNA: TGTGCCAGCAGTCGGGTTTCCTTGAGCCCCGGGGAGCTGTTTTTT. This translates into CASSRVSLSPGELFF.

This clone was found once. This chain connects TRBV5-1 to TRBJ1-2; 9 bases fit TRBD1. After removal of 4 bases from V and 5 bases from J, the junction contained 9 bases not matched to a gene. There are 15 residues in the CDR3. The V gene's germline CDR1 is SGHRS and CDR2 YFSETQ. The CDR3 reads CASSLYGQGTYGYTF. DNA for the CDR3: TGCGCCAGCAGCCTGTACGGACAGGGGACTTATGGCTACACCTTC.

This sequence joins TRBV9 and TRBJ2-1; TRBD1 matches at 9 bases. CDR3 length equals 15 residues. The germline gives CDR1 SGDLS, CDR2 YYNGEE. Trimming removed 3 bases from V and 3 bases from J; junction bases left unmatched: 4. The CDR3 reads CASSEGQGHYNEQFF. The CDR3 bases are TGTGCCAGCAGCGAGGGACAGGGACACTACAATGAGCAGTTCTTC.

The J gene is TRBJ1-5, the V gene TRBV30; TRBD1 matches at 8 bases. The CDR3 spans 15 residues. J gave up 2 bases and V 1 base, and 4 bases lay outside the gene matches. Germline CDR1 and CDR2: GTSNPN and SVGIG (reference sequence). The CDR3 DNA reads as TGTGCCTGGAGTGCCGACAGGGGTGGCAATCAGCCCCAGCATTTT. Protein product: CAWSADRGGNQPQHF.

The V and J genes are TRBV19 and TRBJ1-1; a weak D match, TRBD1 (5 bases). CDR1 LNHDA and CDR2 SQIVND come from the germline V gene (reference sequence). Trimming left V 3 bases short and J 11 bases short, with 10 bases between. The CDR3 consists of 11 residues. The DNA of the CDR3 is TGTGCCAGTAGTATTGGGGCGGCGGCTTTCTTT. Protein product: CASSIGAAAFF.

The chain links TRBV11-2 to TRBJ2-1; D gene uncertain. Germline-derived CDR1 and CDR2 are SGHAT and FQNNGV. The CDR3 has 15 amino acids. The V end was cut by 5 bases, the J end by 2 bases, with 13 bases between. CDR3 amino acids: CASSRESSAYNEQFF. CDR3 DNA: TGTGCCAGCAGCAGAGAGAGCTCGGCCTACAATGAGCAGTTCTTC.

The chain recombines TRBV18 with TRBJ2-7; TRBD1 is a possible D gene (5 bases). CDR3 size: 14 residues. Deletions cut 8 bases from V and 0 bases from J, with 14 bases between. The germline V gene encodes CDR1 KGHSH and CDR2 LQKENI. The CDR3 region has the DNA TGTGCCAGCCAAAATGGGGCCCTCTCCTACGAGCAGTACTTC. Its translation: CASQNGALSYEQYF.

The CDR3 nucleotides read TGTGCCAGCAGCCCTAGGACTAGCGGGAGGGTCAGAACCGGGGAGCTGTTTTTT. Amino acid sequence: CASSPRTSGRVRTGELFF. The chain has TRBV5-6 and TRBJ2-2; 15 nucleotides match TRBD2. The CDR3 extends over 18 amino acids. Germline loops: CDR1 SGHDT, CDR2 YYEEEE. Trimming removed 4 bases from V and 5 bases from J; junction bases left unmatched: 9.

This sequence joins TRBV9 and TRBJ1-1; perhaps TRBD1 as D (6 bases). This CDR3 is 13 amino acids long. Germline V gene data show CDR1 as SGDLS and CDR2 as YYNGEE. With 2 bases removed from V and 4 bases from J, the gap between germline ends came to 9 bases. The CDR3 spells CASSVLQGTEAFF. The CDR3, as DNA: TGTGCCAGCAGCGTCCTACAGGGCACTGAAGCTTTCTTT.

This clone was counted a single time. The genes are TRBV6-5 and TRBJ2-3; D is possibly TRBD2 (6 bases). The V gene lost 7 bases and the J gene lost 0 bases, with 8 bases spanning the gap. Germline V gene data show CDR1 as MNHEY and CDR2 as SVGAGI. The CDR3 covers 13 residues. The chain's CDR3 is CASMEGSTDTQYF. The CDR3 DNA is TGTGCCAGCATGGAGGGGAGCACAGATACGCAGTATTTT.

The CDR3 sequence: CASSLRQGQETQYF. The CDR3 nucleotides read TGTGCCAGCAGCCTCCGACAGGGACAGGAGACCCAGTACTTC. V and J are TRBV3-1 (or the pseudogene TRBV3-2) and TRBJ2-5; 7 nucleotides match TRBD1. CDR3 size: 14 residues. Per germline, CDR1 LGHDT and CDR2 YNNKEL (reference sequence). V trimming: 4 bases; J trimming: 5 bases; junction bases outside the gene matches: 7.

The rearrangement links TRBV6-5 to TRBJ2-2; D remains ambiguous. Germline V lookup: CDR1 MNHEY, CDR2 SVGAGI. The ends were cut back, 2 bases at V and 0 bases at J, with 7 bases in the middle. This CDR3 comprises 15 residues. The CDR3 region has the DNA TGTGCCAGCAGTTACGGCCAGGCGAACACCGGGGAGCTGTTTTTT. It codes for CASSYGQANTGELFF.

The V call is TRBV3-1 (or the pseudogene TRBV3-2), the J call TRBJ2-1; 7 positions agree with TRBD2. The CDR3 is 13 residues long. J lost 7 bases, V lost 8 bases, and 8 bases had no gene match. CDR1 is LGHDT, CDR2 YNNKEL, per germline (reference sequence). CDR3 amino acids: CASRGAGINEQFF. In DNA, the CDR3 is TGTGCCAGCCGAGGAGCGGGGATTAATGAGCAGTTCTTC.

The chain is built from TRBV7-2 and TRBJ1-1; 9 bases match TRBD1. J was trimmed by 5 bases and V by 5 bases; bases with no gene match: 9. This CDR3 region has 15 residues. CDR1 and CDR2 (germline): SGHTA, FQGNSA. DNA for the CDR3: TGTGCCAGCAGCCCTTCCGGACAGGGGCGAACTGAAGCTTTCTTT. Translation gives CASSPSGQGRTEAFF.

The chain joins TRBV18 to TRBJ1-5; D possibly corresponds to TRBD1 (5 bases). Germline assignment: CDR1 KGHSH and CDR2 LQKENI. CDR3 length: 16 residues. Deletions cut 1 base from V and 2 bases from J, with 12 bases between. The CDR3 spells CASSPLPGGGNQPQHF. DNA of the CDR3: TGTGCCAGCTCACCACTCCCCGGGGGTGGCAATCAGCCCCAGCATTTT.

The gene calls are TRBV12-3 or TRBV12-4 and TRBJ1-5; no firm D call. The CDR3 runs 12 residues. Trimming removed 3 bases at V and 4 bases at J, with 4 bases between. CDR3 protein: CASSFSNQPQHF. The DNA of the CDR3 is TGTGCCAGCAGTTTCAGTAATCAGCCCCAGCATTTT.

The chain employs TRBV19 and TRBJ2-3, with D perhaps matching TRBD1 (5 bases). The germline V and J ends were trimmed by 6 bases and 2 bases, with 15 bases remaining between them. Germline V gene sequence: CDR1 LNHDA, CDR2 SQIVND (reference sequence). This CDR3 has 15 amino acids. The CDR3 reads CASRGRARNTDTQYF. In nucleotides, the CDR3 is TGTGCCAGTAGGGGCAGGGCGAGGAACACAGATACGCAGTATTTT.

This chain links TRBV7-8 with TRBJ2-7; D uncertain. The CDR3 has 12 amino acids. Germline V gene sequence: CDR1 SGHVS, CDR2 FQNEAQ. The V and J ends lost 2 bases and 6 bases respectively, with 8 bases between them. The CDR3, as DNA: TGTGCCAGCAGCTTATATCAGGTCGAGCAGTACTTC. Residues: CASSLYQVEQYF.

This clone was seen just once. This chain connects TRBV7-8 to TRBJ2-3, with D uncertain. The V end lost 5 bases, the J end lost 1 base, and 13 bases lay between the germline ends. The CDR3 is 15 amino acids. From germline, CDR1 is SGHVS and CDR2 FQNEAQ. CDR3 bases: TGTGCCAGCAGCCAAGGAGACGGTCGCACAGATACGCAGTATTTT. Translation: CASSQGDGRTDTQYF. Based on the CDR3 plus reference TRBV7-8 and TRBJ2-3, the full variable domain is GAGVSQSPRYKVAKRGQDVALRCDPISGHVSLFWYQQALGQGPEFLTYFQNEAQLDKSGLPSDRFFAERPEGSVSTLKIQRTQQEDSAVYLCASSQGDGRTDTQYFGPGTRLTVL.

V usage is TRBV9 and J usage is TRBJ2-5; D perhaps matches TRBD2 (5 bases). This CDR3 is built from 14 residues. Trimming took 0 bases from V and 2 from J, leaving 8 bases between them. The germline V gene has CDR1 SGDLS and CDR2 YYNGEE. The DNA for the CDR3 is TGTGCCAGCAGCGTAGATTGGAGGCAAGAGACCCAGTACTTC. This gives the protein CASSVDWRQETQYF.

This chain uses TRBV19 with TRBJ1-3; D is unresolved. The CDR3 consists of 16 residues. Trimming removed 5 bases from V and 4 bases from J, with 18 bases in between. CDR1 and CDR2 (germline): LNHDA, SQIVND (reference sequence). CDR3 in DNA: TGTGCCAGTAGTCAGACACAGCGGTTGGCGGGAAACACCATATATTTT. It yields the protein CASSQTQRLAGNTIYF.

This clone occurred once. The rearrangement links TRBV3-1 (or the pseudogene TRBV3-2) to TRBJ1-4; 11 positions match TRBD1. The CDR3 runs to 17 residues. Germline CDR1 LGHDT, CDR2 YNNKEL (reference sequence). With 1 base clipped from V and 10 bases from J, the junction kept 11 bases outside the gene matches. In DNA form, the CDR3 reads TGTGCCAGCAGCCAAGTGAACATAGGACAGGGGGCTGTAAAACTGTTTTTT. The encoded protein is CASSQVNIGQGAVKLFF.

This chain links TRBV20-1 with TRBJ2-3; possible D gene TRBD2, 5 bases. Germline values: CDR1 DFQATT, CDR2 SNEGSKA (reference sequence). CDR3 size: 12 residues. Trimming removed 3 bases from V and 2 bases from J, with 6 bases in between. CDR3 in DNA: TGCAGTGCTAGTAGCGCCACAGATACGCAGTATTTT. Its protein product is CSASSATDTQYF.

The gene calls are TRBV6-1 and TRBJ1-4, with a possible D match to TRBD1 (6 bases). The CDR3 is 15 residues long. Per germline, CDR1 MNHNS and CDR2 SASEGT. Trimming pared 1 base from V and 6 bases from J, leaving 12 bases between. This CDR3 is CASSEEEQGHEKLFF. Here the CDR3 DNA reads TGTGCCAGCAGTGAAGAGGAACAGGGCCATGAAAAACTGTTTTTT.

The chain combines TRBV24-1 with TRBJ2-5; weak D call: TRBD2 (5 bases). The germline gives CDR1 KGHDR, CDR2 SFDVKD. V was shortened by 3 bases and J by 0 bases, with 10 bases between the two germline ends. The length of the CDR3 is 15 residues. Here the CDR3 reads CATSDQREYQETQYF. In DNA, the CDR3 is TGTGCCACCAGTGATCAGAGGGAGTACCAAGAGACCCAGTACTTC.

The chain combines TRBV7-9 with TRBJ1-1, with D hard to call. CDR3 length equals 14 residues. Trimming cost V 1 base and J 1 base, with 7 bases left between them. Germline V gene data show CDR1 as SEHNR and CDR2 as FQNEAQ (reference sequence). The CDR3 here is CASSLVVRNTEAFF. CDR3 nucleotide sequence: TGTGCCAGCAGCTTAGTGGTCAGGAACACTGAAGCTTTCTTT.